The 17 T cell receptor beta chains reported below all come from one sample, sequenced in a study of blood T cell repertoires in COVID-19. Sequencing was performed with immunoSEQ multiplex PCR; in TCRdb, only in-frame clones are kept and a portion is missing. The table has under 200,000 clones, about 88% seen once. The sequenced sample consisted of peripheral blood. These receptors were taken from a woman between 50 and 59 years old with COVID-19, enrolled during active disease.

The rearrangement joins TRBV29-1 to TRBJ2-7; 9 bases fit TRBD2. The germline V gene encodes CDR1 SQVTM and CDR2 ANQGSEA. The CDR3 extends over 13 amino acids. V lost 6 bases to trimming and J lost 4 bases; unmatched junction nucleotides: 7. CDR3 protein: CSVRGLAVYEQYF. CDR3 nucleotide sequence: TGCAGCGTAAGGGGACTAGCAGTGTACGAGCAGTACTTC.

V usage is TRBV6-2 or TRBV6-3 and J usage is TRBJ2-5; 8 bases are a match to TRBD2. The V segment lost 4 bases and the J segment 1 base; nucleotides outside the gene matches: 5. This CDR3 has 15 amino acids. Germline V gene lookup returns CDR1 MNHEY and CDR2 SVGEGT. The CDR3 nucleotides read TGTGCCAGCAGTTTCGGACTAGCTATCCAAGAGACCCAGTACTTC. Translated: CASSFGLAIQETQYF.

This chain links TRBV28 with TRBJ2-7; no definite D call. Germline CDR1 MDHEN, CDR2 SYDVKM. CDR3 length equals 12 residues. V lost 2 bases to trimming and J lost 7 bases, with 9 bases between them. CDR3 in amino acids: CASSLSVGEQYF. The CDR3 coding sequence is TGTGCCAGCAGTTTAAGTGTCGGGGAGCAGTACTTC. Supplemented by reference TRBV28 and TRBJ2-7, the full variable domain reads DVKVTQSSRYLVKRTGEKVFLECVQDMDHENMFWYRQDPGLGLRLIYFSYDVKMKEKGDIPEGYSVSREKKERFSLILESASTNQTSMYLCASSLSVGEQYFGPGTRLTVT.

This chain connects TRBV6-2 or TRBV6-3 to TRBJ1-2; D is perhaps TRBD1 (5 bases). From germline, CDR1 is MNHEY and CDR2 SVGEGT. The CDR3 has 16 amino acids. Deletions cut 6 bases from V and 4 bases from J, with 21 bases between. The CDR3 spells CASSQTEPPVAYGYTF. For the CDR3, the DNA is TGTGCCAGCAGCCAGACAGAACCTCCCGTTGCCTATGGCTACACCTTC.

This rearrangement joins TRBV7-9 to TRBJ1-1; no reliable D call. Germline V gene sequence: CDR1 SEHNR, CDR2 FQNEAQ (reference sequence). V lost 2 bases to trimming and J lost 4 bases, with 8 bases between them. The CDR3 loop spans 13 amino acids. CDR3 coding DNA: TGTGCCAGCAGCTTATCCGGGAGCACTGAAGCTTTCTTT. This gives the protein CASSLSGSTEAFF.

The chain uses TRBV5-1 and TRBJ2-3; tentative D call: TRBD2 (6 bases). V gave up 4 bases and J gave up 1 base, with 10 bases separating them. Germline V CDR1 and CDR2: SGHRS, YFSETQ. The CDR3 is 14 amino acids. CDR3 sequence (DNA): TGCGCCAGCAGCGGAGGAGGGGGCACAGATACGCAGTATTTT. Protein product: CASSGGGGTDTQYF.

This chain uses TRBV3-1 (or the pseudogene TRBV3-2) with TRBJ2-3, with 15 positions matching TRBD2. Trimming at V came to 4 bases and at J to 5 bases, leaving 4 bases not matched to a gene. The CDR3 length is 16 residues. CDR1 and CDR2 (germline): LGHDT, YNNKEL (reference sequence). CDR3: CASSLGLAGGGDTQYF. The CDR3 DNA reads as TGTGCCAGCAGCCTCGGACTAGCGGGGGGGGGAGATACGCAGTATTTT.

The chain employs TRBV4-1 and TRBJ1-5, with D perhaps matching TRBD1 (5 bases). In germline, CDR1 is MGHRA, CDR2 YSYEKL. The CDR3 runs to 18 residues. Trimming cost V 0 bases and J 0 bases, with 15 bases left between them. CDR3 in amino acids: CASSQDGAGPNSNQPQHF. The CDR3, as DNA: TGCGCCAGCAGCCAAGATGGGGCGGGACCGAATAGCAATCAGCCCCAGCATTTT.

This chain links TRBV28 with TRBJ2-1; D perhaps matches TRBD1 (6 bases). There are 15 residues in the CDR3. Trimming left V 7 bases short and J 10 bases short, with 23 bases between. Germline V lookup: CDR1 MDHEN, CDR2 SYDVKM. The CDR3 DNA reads TGTGCCAGCACCCAAGGGGGTGGAGTGGGCCTGGAGCAGTTCTTC. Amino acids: CASTQGGGVGLEQFF.

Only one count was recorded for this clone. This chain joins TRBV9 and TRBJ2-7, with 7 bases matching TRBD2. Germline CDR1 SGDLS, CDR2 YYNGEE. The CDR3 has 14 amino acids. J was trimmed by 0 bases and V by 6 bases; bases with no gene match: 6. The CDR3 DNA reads TGTGCCAGCACATTCGGGACTAACTCCTACGAGCAGTACTTC. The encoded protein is CASTFGTNSYEQYF.

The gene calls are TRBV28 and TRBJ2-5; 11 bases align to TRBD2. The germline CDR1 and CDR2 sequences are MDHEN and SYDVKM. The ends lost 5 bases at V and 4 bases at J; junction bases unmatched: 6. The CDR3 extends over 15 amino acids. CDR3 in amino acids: CASSVPSGGRETQYF. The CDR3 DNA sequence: TGTGCCAGCAGTGTTCCTAGCGGGGGGCGAGAGACCCAGTACTTC.

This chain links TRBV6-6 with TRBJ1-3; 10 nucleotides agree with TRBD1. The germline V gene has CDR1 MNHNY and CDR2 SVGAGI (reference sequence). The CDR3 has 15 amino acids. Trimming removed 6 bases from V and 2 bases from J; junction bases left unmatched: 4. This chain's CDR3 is CASRGGTGAGNTIYF. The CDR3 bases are TGTGCCAGCAGGGGGGGGACAGGGGCTGGAAACACCATATATTTT.

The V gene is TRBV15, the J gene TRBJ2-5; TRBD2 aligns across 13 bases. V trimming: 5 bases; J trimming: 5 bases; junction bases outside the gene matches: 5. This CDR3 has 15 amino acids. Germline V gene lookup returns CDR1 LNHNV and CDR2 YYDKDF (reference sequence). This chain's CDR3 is CATSQGTSGVETQYF. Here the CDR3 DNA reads TGTGCCACCAGCCAGGGGACTAGCGGGGTGGAGACCCAGTACTTC.

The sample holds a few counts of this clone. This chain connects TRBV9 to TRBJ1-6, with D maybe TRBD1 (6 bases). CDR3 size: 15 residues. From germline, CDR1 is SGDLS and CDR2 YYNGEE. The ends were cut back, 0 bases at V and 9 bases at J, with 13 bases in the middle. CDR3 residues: CASSVGKQGVSPLHF. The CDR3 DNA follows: TGTGCCAGCAGCGTAGGGAAACAGGGAGTTTCACCCCTCCACTTT.

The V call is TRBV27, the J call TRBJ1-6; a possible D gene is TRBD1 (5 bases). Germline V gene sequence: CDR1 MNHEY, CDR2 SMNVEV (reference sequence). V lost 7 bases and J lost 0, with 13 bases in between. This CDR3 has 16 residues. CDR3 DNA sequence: TGTGCCAGCAAACCAAGACAGAGCTCCTATAATTCACCCCTCCACTTT. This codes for CASKPRQSSYNSPLHF.

The CDR3 sequence is CASREADTQYF. CDR3 DNA sequence: TGTGCCAGCCGCGAGGCCGATACGCAGTATTTT. The gene calls are TRBV28 and TRBJ2-3; D gene ambiguous. CDR3 length: 11 residues. Trimming took 8 bases from V and 6 from J, leaving 9 bases between them. The germline V gene encodes CDR1 MDHEN and CDR2 SYDVKM.

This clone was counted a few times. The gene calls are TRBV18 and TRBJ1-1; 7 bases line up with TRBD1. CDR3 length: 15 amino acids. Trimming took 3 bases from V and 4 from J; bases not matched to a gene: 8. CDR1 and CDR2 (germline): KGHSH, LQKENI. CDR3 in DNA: TGTGCCAGCTCACCTAAGGGGGCTGTTGGCACTGAAGCTTTCTTT. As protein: CASSPKGAVGTEAFF.